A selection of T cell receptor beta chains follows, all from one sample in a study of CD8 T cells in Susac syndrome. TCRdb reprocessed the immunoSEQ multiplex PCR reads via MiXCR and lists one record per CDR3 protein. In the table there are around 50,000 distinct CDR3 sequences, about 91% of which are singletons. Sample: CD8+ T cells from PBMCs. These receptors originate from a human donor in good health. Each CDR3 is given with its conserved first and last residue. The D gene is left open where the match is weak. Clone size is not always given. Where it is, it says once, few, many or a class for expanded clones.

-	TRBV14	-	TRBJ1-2	CASSPLRRDYGYTF	TGTGCCAGCAGCCCTTTAAGACGGGACTATGGCTACACCTTC
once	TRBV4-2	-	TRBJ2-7	CASSQDTGHYEQYF	TGTGCCAGCAGCCAAGATACGGGGCACTACGAGCAGTACTTC
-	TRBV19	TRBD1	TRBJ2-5	CASSEGQSQETQYF	TGTGCCAGTAGTGAGGGACAGAGCCAAGAGACCCAGTACTTC
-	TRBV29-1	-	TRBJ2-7	CSVEGGGAIHEQYF	TGCAGCGTTGAAGGAGGAGGCGCGATCCACGAGCAGTACTTC
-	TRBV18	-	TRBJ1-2	CASSGDSLGTF	TGTGCCAGCTCAGGCGACAGCCTTGGGACCTTC
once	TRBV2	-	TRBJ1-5	CASSVIISNQPQHF	TGTGCCAGCAGTGTAATTATTAGCAATCAGCCCCAGCATTTT
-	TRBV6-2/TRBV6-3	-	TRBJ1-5	CASQVSNQPQHF	TGTGCCAGCCAAGTGAGCAATCAGCCCCAGCATTTT
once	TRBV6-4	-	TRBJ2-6	CASSDSGGANVLTF	TGTGCCAGCAGTGACTCGGGGGGGGCCAACGTCCTGACTTTC
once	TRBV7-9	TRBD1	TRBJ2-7	CASSPRQGAKVYEQYF	TGTGCCAGCAGCCCCCGACAGGGGGCTAAAGTCTACGAGCAGTACTTC
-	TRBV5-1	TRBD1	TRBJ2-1	CASSTSRGRSNEQFF	TGCGCCAGCAGTACTTCCAGGGGGCGAAGCAATGAGCAGTTCTTC
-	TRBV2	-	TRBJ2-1	CASSESRSLVLYPTLSSYNEQFF	TGTGCCAGCAGTGAATCTAGGTCGCTGGTACTATACCCCACCCTGAGCTCCTACAATGAGCAGTTCTTC
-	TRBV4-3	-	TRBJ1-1	CASSQDLNTEAFF	TGCGCCAGCAGCCAAGACCTAAACACTGAAGCTTTCTTT
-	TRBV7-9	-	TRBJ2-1	CASSLGSYNEQFF	TGTGCCAGCAGCTTAGGATCCTACAATGAGCAGTTCTTC
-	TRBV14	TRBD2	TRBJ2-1	CASQKGLPNEQFF	TGTGCCAGCCAGAAGGGACTACCCAATGAGCAGTTCTTC
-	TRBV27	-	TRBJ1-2	CATAGPVANGYTF	TGTGCCACCGCCGGGCCGGTGGCCAATGGCTACACCTTC
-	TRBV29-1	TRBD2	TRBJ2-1	CSGQGLENEQFF	TGCAGCGGCCAGGGACTAGAAAATGAGCAGTTCTTC